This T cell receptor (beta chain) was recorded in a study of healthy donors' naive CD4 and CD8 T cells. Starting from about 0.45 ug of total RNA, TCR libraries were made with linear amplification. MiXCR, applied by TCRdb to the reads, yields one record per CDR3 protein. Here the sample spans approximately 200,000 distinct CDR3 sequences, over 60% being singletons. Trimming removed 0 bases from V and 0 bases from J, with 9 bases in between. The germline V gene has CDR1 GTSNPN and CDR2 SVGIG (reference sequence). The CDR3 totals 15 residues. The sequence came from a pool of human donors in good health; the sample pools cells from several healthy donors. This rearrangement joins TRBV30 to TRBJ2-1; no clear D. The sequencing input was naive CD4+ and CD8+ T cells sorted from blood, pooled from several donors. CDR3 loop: CAWSVAFSSYNEQFF. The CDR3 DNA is TGTGCCTGGAGTGTAGCGTTTAGCTCCTACAATGAGCAGTTCTTC. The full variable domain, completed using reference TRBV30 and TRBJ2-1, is SQTIHQWPATLVQPVGSPLSLECTVEGTSNPNLYWYRQAAGRGLQLLFYSVGIGQISSEVPQNLSASRPQDRQFILSSKKLLLSDSGFYLCAWSVAFSSYNEQFFGPGTRLTVL.